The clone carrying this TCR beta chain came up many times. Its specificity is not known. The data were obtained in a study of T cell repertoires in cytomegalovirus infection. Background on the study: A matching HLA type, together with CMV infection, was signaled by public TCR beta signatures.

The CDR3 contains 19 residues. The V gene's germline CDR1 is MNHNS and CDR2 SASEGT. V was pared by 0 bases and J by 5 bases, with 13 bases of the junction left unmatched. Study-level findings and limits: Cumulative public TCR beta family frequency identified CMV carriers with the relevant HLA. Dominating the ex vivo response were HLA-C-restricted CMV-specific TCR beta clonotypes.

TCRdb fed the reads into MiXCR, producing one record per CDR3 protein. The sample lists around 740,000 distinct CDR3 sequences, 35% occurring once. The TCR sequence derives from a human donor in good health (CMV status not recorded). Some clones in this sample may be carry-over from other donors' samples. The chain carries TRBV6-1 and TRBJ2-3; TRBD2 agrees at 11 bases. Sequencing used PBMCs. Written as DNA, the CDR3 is TGTGCCAGCAGTGAAGCGCTGGGAACTAGCGGGGGTCGGAAAGATACGCAGTATTTT. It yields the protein CASSEALGTSGGRKDTQYF.